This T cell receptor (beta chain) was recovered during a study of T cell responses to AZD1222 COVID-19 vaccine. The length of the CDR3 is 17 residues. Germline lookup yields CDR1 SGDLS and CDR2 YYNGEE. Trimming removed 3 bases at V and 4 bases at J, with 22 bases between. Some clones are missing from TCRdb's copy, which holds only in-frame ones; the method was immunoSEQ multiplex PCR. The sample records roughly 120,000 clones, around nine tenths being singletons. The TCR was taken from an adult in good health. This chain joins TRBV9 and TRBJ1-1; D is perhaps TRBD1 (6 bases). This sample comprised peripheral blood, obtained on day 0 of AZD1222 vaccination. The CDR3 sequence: CASSARGQTLIGTEAFF. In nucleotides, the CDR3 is TGTGCCAGCAGCGCCCGTGGACAGACTTTAATTGGCACTGAAGCTTTCTTT.